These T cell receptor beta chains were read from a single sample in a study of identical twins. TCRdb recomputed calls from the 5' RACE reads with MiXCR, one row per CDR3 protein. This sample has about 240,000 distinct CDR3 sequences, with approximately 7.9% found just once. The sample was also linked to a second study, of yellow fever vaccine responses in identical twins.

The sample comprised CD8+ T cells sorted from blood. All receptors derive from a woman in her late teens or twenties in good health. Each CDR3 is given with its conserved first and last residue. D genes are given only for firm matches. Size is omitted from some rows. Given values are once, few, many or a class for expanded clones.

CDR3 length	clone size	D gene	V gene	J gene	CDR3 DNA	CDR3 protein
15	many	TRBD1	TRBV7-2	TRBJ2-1	TGTGCCAGCAGCACCGGGACAGGGGCATACAATGAGCAGTTCTTC	CASSTGTGAYNEQFF
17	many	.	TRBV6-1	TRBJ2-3	TGTGCCAGCAGCCCCTCTCCCGGCCGTCTACACACAGATACGCAGTATTTT	CASSPSPGRLHTDTQYF
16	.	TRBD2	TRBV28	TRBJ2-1	TGTGCCAGCAGTTTAGGGCCTGGCGGGAGGGTTAATGAGCAGTTCTTC	CASSLGPGGRVNEQFF
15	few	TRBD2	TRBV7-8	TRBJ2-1	TGTGCCAGCAGCCGTTATAGCGGGAGTGTCAATGAGCAGTTCTTC	CASSRYSGSVNEQFF
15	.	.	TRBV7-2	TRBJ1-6	TGTGCCAGCAGCTTATGGGCGGTCGATAATTCACCCCTCCACTTT	CASSLWAVDNSPLHF
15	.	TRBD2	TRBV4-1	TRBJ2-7	TGCGCCAGCAGCCAAGAAGGACTAGCGGGAGGCGAGCAGTACTTC	CASSQEGLAGGEQYF
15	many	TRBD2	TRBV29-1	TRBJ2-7	TGCAGCGTTGGACTGACTAGCGCCGACACATACGAGCAGTACTTC	CSVGLTSADTYEQYF
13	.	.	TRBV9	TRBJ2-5	TGTGCCAGCAGCGTAGTTATTGGTGAGACCCAGTACTTC	CASSVVIGETQYF
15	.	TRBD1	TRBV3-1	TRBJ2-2	TGTGCCAGCAGCCCCACCTCAGGGGGCCCCGGGGAGCTGTTTTTT	CASSPTSGGPGELFF
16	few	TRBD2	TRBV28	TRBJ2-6	TGTGCCATCGGACTAGCGGGTCACTCTGGGGCCAACGTCCTGACTTTC	CAIGLAGHSGANVLTF
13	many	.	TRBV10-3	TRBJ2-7	TGTGCCATAAAGGACAGTAGGGGCTACGAGCAGTACTTC	CAIKDSRGYEQYF
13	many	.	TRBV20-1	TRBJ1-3	TGCAGTGCCAGACAGGCCTTTGGAAACACCATATATTTT	CSARQAFGNTIYF
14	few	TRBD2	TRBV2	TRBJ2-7	TGTGCCAGCACGAGACTTGGGAGGGGTTCCGAGCAGTACTTC	CASTRLGRGSEQYF
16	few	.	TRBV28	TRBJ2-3	TGTGCCAGCAGTTCCCCGGCGGGCGCGGGCACAGATACGCAGTATTTT	CASSSPAGAGTDTQYF
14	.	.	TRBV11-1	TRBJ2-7	TGTGCCAGCAGCGGAGGGGGGACTTCCTACGAGCAGTACTTC	CASSGGGTSYEQYF
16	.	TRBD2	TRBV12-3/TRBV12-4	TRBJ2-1	TGTGCCAGCAGTTTTGAAGCGGGGGTCTCCTACAATGAGCAGTTCTTC	CASSFEAGVSYNEQFF
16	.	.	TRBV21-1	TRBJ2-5	TGTGCCAGCAGCAAAGTCAGTCGGTCGCCTGGAGAGACCCAGTACTTC	CASSKVSRSPGETQYF
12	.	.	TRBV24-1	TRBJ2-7	TGTGCCACCGAGGACGAGTCCTACGAGCAGTACTTC	CATEDESYEQYF
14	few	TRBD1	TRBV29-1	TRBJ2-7	TGCAGCGTTGAGGGACAGGACCACTCCTACGAGCAGTACTTC	CSVEGQDHSYEQYF
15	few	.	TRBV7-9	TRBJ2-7	TGTGCCAGCAGCTCCGGGCCAACGAGCTCCTACGAGCAGTACTTC	CASSSGPTSSYEQYF
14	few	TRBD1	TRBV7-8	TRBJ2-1	TGTGCCAGCAGCATATCGGACAGGTACAATGAGCAGTTCTTC	CASSISDRYNEQFF
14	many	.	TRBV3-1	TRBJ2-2	TGTGCCAGCAGCCAAGAAGATAACACCGGGGAGCTGTTTTTT	CASSQEDNTGELFF
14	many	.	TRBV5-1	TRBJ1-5	TGCGCCAGCAGCTTGGATCCAGGACATCAGCCCCAGCATTTT	CASSLDPGHQPQHF
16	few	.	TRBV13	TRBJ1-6	TGTGCCAGCAGCTCTAGGACAGACTCCTATAATTCACCCCTCCACTTT	CASSSRTDSYNSPLHF
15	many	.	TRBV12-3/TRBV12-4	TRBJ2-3	TGTGCCAGCAGTTCTTATAGTAGAGGCACAGATACGCAGTATTTT	CASSSYSRGTDTQYF
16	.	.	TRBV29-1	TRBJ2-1	TGCAGCGTTGGCCTAATGGTAGGTTCGACCAACAATGAGCAGTTCTTC	CSVGLMVGSTNNEQFF
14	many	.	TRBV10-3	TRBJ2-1	TGTGCCATCAGTGAGTTCGGGACTTCGGATGAGCAGTTCTTC	CAISEFGTSDEQFF
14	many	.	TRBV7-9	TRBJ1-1	TGTGCCAGCAGCAACCCGGGGACGAACACTGAAGCTTTCTTT	CASSNPGTNTEAFF